The next 31 T cell receptor beta chains were all read from a single sample in a study of OX40 agonist ivuxolimab in advanced cancers. Repertoires were generated with immunoSEQ multiplex PCR, while TCRdb's copy carries only in-frame clones and drops some. In the table there are 50,000 or so clones, around 90% of which are singletons. Material: CD4+ or CD8+ T cells sorted from blood, obtained in a trial of the OX40 agonist ivuxolimab. The receptors stem from an adult with an advanced solid tumor such as melanoma, head and neck, liver or kidney cancer.

The rearrangement uses TRBV27 and TRBJ2-3; no firm D call. CDR3 length: 16 amino acids. Germline CDR1 is MNHEY and CDR2 is SMNVEV (reference sequence). V lost 4 bases, J lost 0 bases, and 14 bases lay in between. The CDR3 is CASSWNGLSSTDTQYF. The CDR3, as DNA: TGTGCCAGCAGTTGGAATGGTTTAAGCAGCACAGATACGCAGTATTTT.

V gene TRBV27 combines with J gene TRBJ2-5, with D unresolved. Germline V gene data show CDR1 as MNHEY and CDR2 as SMNVEV (reference sequence). V was pared by 6 bases and J by 0 bases, with 5 bases between. The CDR3 is 12 residues long. The CDR3 DNA reads as TGTGCCAGCAGCCTCTACCAAGAGACCCAGTACTTC. Translation gives CASSLYQETQYF.

The gene calls are TRBV27 and TRBJ1-1; D is unresolved. CDR1 is MNHEY and CDR2 is SMNVEV in the germline V gene (reference sequence). V dropped 6 bases and J dropped 10 bases, with 18 bases sitting between them. This CDR3 is 13 amino acids long. CDR3 residues: CASRNLLGEGAFF. The DNA of the CDR3 is TGTGCCAGCAGAAACCTACTGGGAGAAGGAGCTTTCTTT.

The chain joins TRBV19 to TRBJ1-1, with no clear D. Trimming removed 4 bases from V and 3 bases from J, with 18 bases in between. This CDR3 is 16 amino acids long. CDR1 is LNHDA, CDR2 SQIVND, per germline (reference sequence). CDR3 in DNA: TGTGCCAGTAGTAACCCGGGAAAACGGGGTGACACTGAAGCTTTCTTT. Its translation is CASSNPGKRGDTEAFF.

This chain joins TRBV19 and TRBJ2-7, with 13 bases identical to TRBD2. Trimming took 5 bases from V and 4 from J; bases not matched to a gene: 14. Germline-derived CDR1 and CDR2 are LNHDA and SQIVND (reference sequence). The CDR3 length is 18 residues. Here the CDR3 DNA reads TGTGCCAGTAGTTCAGGACTAGCGGGGGCCACGAGAGATTACGAGCAGTACTTC. Protein product: CASSSGLAGATRDYEQYF.

The chain couples TRBV11-2 to TRBJ2-5; either TRBD1 or TRBD2 may supply D (6 bases each). The CDR3 runs to 17 residues. Germline values: CDR1 SGHAT, CDR2 FQNNGV. V lost 2 bases and J lost 11, with 27 bases in between. The CDR3 reads CASSLFLEYREVGEQYF. Here the CDR3 DNA reads TGTGCCAGCAGCTTATTCCTGGAGTACAGGGAGGTAGGGGAGCAGTACTTC. The variable domain in full, with the rest retrieved from reference TRBV11-2 and TRBJ2-5, is EAGVAQSPRYKIIEKRQSVAFWCNPISGHATLYWYQQILGQGPKLLIQFQNNGVVDDSQLPKDRFSAERLKGVDSTLKIQPAKLEDSAVYLCASSLFLEYREVGEQYFGPGTRLLVL.

V is TRBV2 and J is TRBJ1-1, with 11 bases that match TRBD1. With 6 bases clipped from V and 6 bases from J, the junction kept 6 bases outside the gene matches. Germline V gene sequence: CDR1 SNHLY, CDR2 FYNNEI. The CDR3 sequence is 14 residues long. The CDR3 sequence is CASRQDRGLSEAFF. DNA for the CDR3: TGTGCCAGCAGGCAGGACAGGGGGCTTTCTGAAGCTTTCTTT.

This chain connects TRBV28 to TRBJ2-5; 11 bases fit TRBD1. Losses at the gene ends were 2 bases for V and 6 bases for J; bases not matched to a gene: 5. This CDR3 region has 15 residues. The germline CDR1 and CDR2 sequences are MDHEN and SYDVKM. This CDR3 is CASSLRTGGVKTQYF. The DNA of the CDR3 is TGTGCCAGCAGTTTAAGGACAGGGGGCGTAAAGACCCAGTACTTC. Supplemented by reference TRBV28 and TRBJ2-5, the full variable domain reads DVKVTQSSRYLVKRTGEKVFLECVQDMDHENMFWYRQDPGLGLRLIYFSYDVKMKEKGDIPEGYSVSREKKERFSLILESASTNQTSMYLCASSLRTGGVKTQYFGPGTRLLVL.

This chain uses TRBV28 with TRBJ1-1; D unresolved. V was clipped by 3 bases and J by 7 bases, with 6 bases between them. Germline CDR1 reads MDHEN; CDR2 reads SYDVKM. The CDR3 runs to 11 residues. The DNA of the CDR3 is TGTGCCAGCAGTTTCGTAGGTGAAGCTTTCTTT. Encoded protein: CASSFVGEAFF.

The chain carries TRBV6-6 and TRBJ1-4; D is unresolved. The germline V gene has CDR1 MNHNY and CDR2 SVGAGI (reference sequence). The CDR3 runs to 13 residues. V shed 5 bases and J shed 5 bases, with 9 bases lying between them. The CDR3 DNA reads TGTGCCAGCAGTCCCCATTTAAATGAAAAACTGTTTTTT. This encodes CASSPHLNEKLFF.

This clone has only a few counts. The chain carries TRBV25-1 and TRBJ1-2; D not resolved. Germline CDR1 is MGHDK and CDR2 is SYGVNS. The CDR3 is 12 amino acids. V shed 1 base and J shed 8 bases, with 8 bases lying between them. CDR3 DNA: TGTGCCAGCAGTGAATTACCGGAGGGCTACACCTTC. Amino acid sequence: CASSELPEGYTF.

The genes are TRBV9 and TRBJ2-7; D uncertain. Germline V gene lookup returns CDR1 SGDLS and CDR2 YYNGEE. This CDR3 is 15 amino acids long. V was trimmed by 0 bases and J by 0 bases, leaving 10 bases between them. CDR3 DNA: TGTGCCAGCAGCGTAGGAGACCTGAGCTCCTACGAGCAGTACTTC. Its translation: CASSVGDLSSYEQYF.

The V call is TRBV29-1, the J call TRBJ2-7; D perhaps matches TRBD1 (6 bases). The V end was cut by 1 base, the J end by 6 bases, with 19 bases between. The germline CDR1 and CDR2 sequences are SQVTM and ANQGSEA. This CDR3 region has 15 residues. As DNA, the CDR3 is TGCAGCGTTGAAGGCCAGGATTGGGGGCGCGGCGAGCAGTACTTC. Amino acids: CSVEGQDWGRGEQYF.

The chain couples TRBV6-5 to TRBJ2-7; D ambiguous. Trimming removed 0 bases from V and 0 bases from J, with 3 bases in between. Germline lookup yields CDR1 MNHEY and CDR2 SVGAGI. This CDR3 has 13 residues. The CDR3 is CASSYSDSYEQYF. CDR3 sequence (DNA): TGTGCCAGCAGTTACTCAGACTCCTACGAGCAGTACTTC.

The rearrangement joins TRBV5-1 to TRBJ1-4; TRBD1 matches at 9 bases. With 6 bases clipped from V and 5 bases from J, the junction kept 5 bases outside the gene matches. Germline CDR1 SGHRS, CDR2 YFSETQ. The CDR3 is 14 amino acids. CDR3: CASTRQGGNEKLFF. DNA for the CDR3: TGCGCCAGCACCCGACAGGGGGGGAATGAAAAACTGTTTTTT.

The chain uses TRBV27 and TRBJ2-7, with 7 bases aligning to TRBD1. Germline-derived CDR1 and CDR2 are MNHEY and SMNVEV (reference sequence). The CDR3 spans 14 residues. Unmatched junction bases numbered 8, after V lost 3 bases and J lost 6 bases. CDR3: CASSFGTDLGEQYF. The CDR3 DNA is TGTGCCAGCAGTTTTGGGACAGATTTGGGCGAGCAGTACTTC.

This chain uses TRBV4-1 with TRBJ2-7; D gene ambiguous. Looked up from germline, CDR1 is MGHRA and CDR2 is YSYEKL. Trimming took off 1 base at V and 1 base at J, with 8 bases between the two ends. The CDR3 totals 14 residues. The CDR3 loop reads CASSQARLSYEQYF. CDR3 sequence (DNA): TGCGCCAGCAGCCAAGCTCGCCTGTCCTACGAGCAGTACTTC.

This clone was counted a single time. The chain links TRBV29-1 to TRBJ2-1; TRBD2 matches 8 bases. V lost 6 bases to trimming and J lost 4 bases; unmatched junction nucleotides: 5. The V gene's germline CDR1 is SQVTM and CDR2 ANQGSEA. CDR3 size: 13 residues. CDR3 sequence: CSVSGGVYNEQFF. In nucleotides, the CDR3 is TGCAGCGTCTCGGGAGGGGTTTACAATGAGCAGTTCTTC.

The gene calls are TRBV11-2 and TRBJ1-4; D is perhaps TRBD1 (6 bases). V was pared by 1 base and J by 4 bases, with 10 bases between. Germline V lookup: CDR1 SGHAT, CDR2 FQNNGV. This CDR3 is 15 amino acids long. The CDR3 DNA is TGTGCCAGCAGCTTAGGAGGGGGACTTAATGAAAAACTGTTTTTT. Amino acids: CASSLGGGLNEKLFF.

The chain links TRBV6-1 to TRBJ2-7; D is ambiguous. The germline gives CDR1 MNHNS, CDR2 SASEGT. Trimming removed 5 bases at V and 3 bases at J, with 5 bases between. The CDR3 is made up of 11 amino acids. The CDR3 sequence is CASSSNYEQYF. CDR3 in DNA: TGTGCCAGCAGTTCTAACTACGAGCAGTACTTC.

This rearrangement joins TRBV12-5 to TRBJ1-1, with 11 bases matching TRBD1. CDR1 and CDR2 (germline): LGHNT, FRNRAP. The J segment lost 4 bases and the V segment lost 1 base, leaving 2 bases of the junction unmatched. This CDR3 region has 15 residues. The CDR3 reads CASGLGTGGFTEAFF. The DNA for the CDR3 is TGTGCTAGTGGTTTGGGGACAGGGGGCTTCACTGAAGCTTTCTTT.

V gene TRBV28 combines with J gene TRBJ2-7, with 11 nucleotides matching TRBD2. Germline values: CDR1 MDHEN, CDR2 SYDVKM. The CDR3 length is 15 residues. Trimming removed 3 bases from V and 2 bases from J; junction bases left unmatched: 3. The CDR3 DNA reads TGTGCCAGCAGTTTTCCACTAGCGGGAGCCTACGAGCAGTACTTC. It encodes CASSFPLAGAYEQYF.

This rearrangement joins TRBV7-6 to TRBJ1-6; a possible D gene is TRBD1 (5 bases). Trimming cost V 5 bases and J 8 bases, with 13 bases left between them. The CDR3 consists of 14 residues. CDR1 is SGHVS, CDR2 FNYEAQ, per germline. The CDR3: CASSPGRGDSPLHF. In nucleotides, the CDR3 is TGTGCCAGCAGCCCCGGGAGGGGAGATTCACCCCTCCACTTT.

The CDR3 DNA sequence: TGCGCCAGCAGCCATGGGAGACTAGGAGCCAATGAGCAGTTCTTC. Translation: CASSHGRLGANEQFF. The chain employs TRBV4-3 and TRBJ2-1; perhaps TRBD2 as D (6 bases). Germline loops: CDR1 LGHNA, CDR2 YSLEER. V lost 3 bases to trimming and J lost 6 bases, with 15 bases between them. CDR3 size: 15 residues.

This clone was observed once. This chain joins TRBV5-1 and TRBJ1-1; possible D gene TRBD1, 6 bases. V was pared by 3 bases and J by 2 bases, with 17 bases between. The germline V gene encodes CDR1 SGHRS and CDR2 YFSETQ. CDR3 size: 16 residues. The CDR3 bases are TGCGCCAGCAGCTCCGGACAGATTTTTCCCAACACTGAAGCTTTCTTT. This encodes CASSSGQIFPNTEAFF.

J is TRBJ1-1 and V is TRBV7-9, with a tentative D call TRBD1 (6 bases). Germline CDR1 and CDR2: SEHNR and FQNEAQ (reference sequence). V lost 1 base to trimming and J lost 10 bases, with 16 bases between them. CDR3 size: 14 residues. The CDR3 region is CASSLDGTLPGAFF. CDR3 sequence (DNA): TGTGCCAGCAGCTTAGATGGGACACTTCCAGGAGCTTTCTTT.

The chain has TRBV11-2 and TRBJ2-7, with 11 bases lining up with TRBD1. The CDR3 runs to 16 residues. Germline lookup yields CDR1 SGHAT and CDR2 FQNNGV. Trimming removed 2 bases from V and 4 bases from J; junction bases left unmatched: 7. The CDR3 DNA is TGTGCCAGCAGCTTATGGGGGACAGGGGGACGATACGAGCAGTACTTC. Its translation: CASSLWGTGGRYEQYF.

The chain combines TRBV4-1 with TRBJ1-4; D possibly corresponds to TRBD1 (5 bases). The CDR3 loop spans 14 amino acids. V was pared by 1 base and J by 2 bases, with 5 bases between. Germline lookup yields CDR1 MGHRA and CDR2 YSYEKL. The CDR3 bases are TGCGCCAGCAGCCAAGGGGGCACTAATGAAAAACTGTTTTTT. Amino acids: CASSQGGTNEKLFF.

The rearrangement joins TRBV7-8 to TRBJ1-4, with D unclear. The CDR3 extends over 11 amino acids. CDR1 and CDR2 from the germline V gene are SGHVS and FQNEAQ. Between the trimmed V and J ends, which lost 3 bases and 7 bases, there was a span of 3 bases. The CDR3 loop is CASSFGEKLFF. The CDR3 bases are TGTGCCAGCAGCTTCGGTGAAAAACTGTTTTTT. Filled out from reference TRBV7-8 and TRBJ1-4, the complete variable domain reads GAGVSQSPRYKVAKRGQDVALRCDPISGHVSLFWYQQALGQGPEFLTYFQNEAQLDKSGLPSDRFFAERPEGSVSTLKIQRTQQEDSAVYLCASSFGEKLFFGSGTQLSVL.

This rearrangement joins TRBV11-2 to TRBJ2-1; no clear D gene. Germline-derived CDR1 and CDR2 are SGHAT and FQNNGV. Trimming left V 5 bases short and J 0 bases short, with 11 bases between. This CDR3 has 15 amino acids. The CDR3 sequence is CASSRTPSSYNEQFF. The CDR3 DNA reads TGTGCCAGCAGCCGAACACCCAGCTCCTACAATGAGCAGTTCTTC.

V usage is TRBV4-2 and J usage is TRBJ1-2; D ambiguous. The CDR3 sequence is 16 residues long. The V gene's germline CDR1 is LGHNA and CDR2 YNFKEQ. V was shortened by 1 base and J by 4 bases, with 16 bases between the two germline ends. CDR3 in amino acids: CASSQARHRDVYGYTF. In DNA, the CDR3 is TGTGCCAGCAGCCAAGCTCGACACCGAGACGTCTATGGCTACACCTTC.